This T cell receptor beta chain was identified in a study of T cells in Graves' hyperthyroidism and ophthalmopathy. Exclusion criteria comprised uncontrolled infection, other autoimmune disease, pregnancy or lactation. RNA transcripts gave rise to amplified TCR beta CDR3 regions. In the first-round RT-PCR of the TCR CDR3, the HTBI primer set was used. TCRdb processed the multiplex PCR reads anew with MiXCR; each CDR3 protein has one entry. The sample yields roughly 580,000 distinct CDR3 sequences, around 42% seen once. This clonotype was sampled from a young woman with Graves' hyperthyroidism. Material for sequencing was peripheral blood or thyroid tissue (not recorded which).

The CDR3 loop reads CAIFGTGVSGANVLTF. CDR3 nucleotide sequence: TGTGCCATCTTCGGGACAGGGGTCTCTGGGGCCAACGTCCTGACTTTC. The gene calls are TRBV10-3 and TRBJ2-6; 10 nucleotides agree with TRBD1. CDR3 size: 16 residues. The germline CDR1 and CDR2 sequences are ENHRY and SYGVKD. V was pared by 8 bases and J by 0 bases, with 4 bases of the junction left unmatched.